The T cell receptor (beta chain) described here comes from a study of technical replicates of blood from a few donors (dated by TCRdb to the late 2010s). Per the germline V gene, SGDLS is the CDR1 and YYNGEE is the CDR2. V and J are truncated by 3 bases and 12 bases respectively, leaving an intervening sequence of 25 bases. The CDR3 runs 16 amino acids, cysteine and phenylalanine included. Kept here is only the CDR3 DNA, which spans 48 bases and is read in frame from base 1. Libraries were constructed by the immunoSEQ multiplex PCR assay. The immuneACCESS repertoire file appears here via TCRdb, limited to in-frame rearrangements. These files lack a portion of the clones; in checked studies, under half of the deficit traces to unresolved V genes, and the cause of the others is not known. The sample profile shows about 98,000 clones; nearly 97% of them were found once. Over 0.2% of the sample comes from the top ten.

A word on this clone: Its antigen is unknown. No per-base quality is available; no much larger clone lies one base away.

The sample taken for sequencing was T cells isolated from PBMCs. This receptor was identified in a human donor in good health. The chain is encoded by TRBV9 joined to TRBJ2-1; tentative D gene TRBD2, with 5 bases matching. The CDR3 sequence is CASSATLPTPGVGQFF. In nucleotides, the sequence is TGTGCCAGCAGCGCCACATTACCGACCCCCGGGGTGGGGCAGTTCTTC.